This T cell receptor (beta chain) originates from a study of blood T cell repertoires in COVID-19. TCRdb keeps only in-frame clones here, not all; method: immunoSEQ multiplex PCR. The sample yields roughly 100,000 clones, nearly 90% seen once. This CDR3 has 13 amino acids. The germline CDR1 and CDR2 sequences are LGHDT and YNNKEL (reference sequence). V was clipped by 4 bases and J by 14 bases; unmatched bases: 6. The TCR was taken from a man aged 50 to 59 with active COVID-19. Material for sequencing was peripheral blood. V and J are TRBV3-1 (or the pseudogene TRBV3-2) and TRBJ1-6; TRBD1 matches 9 bases. CDR3 sequence (DNA): TGTGCCAGCAGCCGAAATACAGGGGGCACCCTCCACTTT. Protein: CASSRNTGGTLHF.